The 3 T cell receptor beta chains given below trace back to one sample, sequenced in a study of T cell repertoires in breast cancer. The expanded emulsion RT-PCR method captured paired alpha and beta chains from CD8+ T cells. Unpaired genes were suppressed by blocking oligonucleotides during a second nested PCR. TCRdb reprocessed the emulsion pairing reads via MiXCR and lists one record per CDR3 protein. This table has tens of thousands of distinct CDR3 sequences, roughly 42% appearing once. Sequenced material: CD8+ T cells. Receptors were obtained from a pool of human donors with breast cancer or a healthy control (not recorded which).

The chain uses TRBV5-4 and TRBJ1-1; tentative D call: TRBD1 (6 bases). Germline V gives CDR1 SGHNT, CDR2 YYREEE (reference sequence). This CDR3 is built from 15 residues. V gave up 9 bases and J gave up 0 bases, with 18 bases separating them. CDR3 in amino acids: CANLWTALMNTEAFF. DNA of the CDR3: TGTGCCAACCTATGGACAGCCCTCATGAACACTGAAGCTTTCTTT.

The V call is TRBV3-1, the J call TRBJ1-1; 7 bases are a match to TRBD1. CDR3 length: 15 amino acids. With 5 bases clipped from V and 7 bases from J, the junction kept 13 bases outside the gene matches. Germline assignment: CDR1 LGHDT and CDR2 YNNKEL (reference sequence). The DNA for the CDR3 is TGTGCCAGCAGCGGCCTAACACAGGGGCGGAATGAAGCTTTCTTT. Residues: CASSGLTQGRNEAFF.

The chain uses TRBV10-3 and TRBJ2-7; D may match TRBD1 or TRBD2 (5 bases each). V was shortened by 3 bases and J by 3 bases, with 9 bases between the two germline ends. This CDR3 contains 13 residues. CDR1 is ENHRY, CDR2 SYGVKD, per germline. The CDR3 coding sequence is TGTGCCATCAGTGAAGAGGGACGCTACGAGCAGTACTTC. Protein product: CAISEEGRYEQYF.